The 14 T cell receptor beta chains reported below all come from one sample, sequenced in a study of shared clonotypes between healthy human individuals. Sequenced by immunoSEQ multiplex PCR; TCRdb stores in-frame clones only, minus some. The sample yields over 2 million clones, less than 95% seen once. Material: naive CD4+ T cells from PBMCs. Subset: CD45RA+ positively selected. Source of these receptors: a man aged 18 to 29 in good health. Some clones in this sample may be carry-over from other donors' samples.

The chain recombines TRBV5-4 with TRBJ2-2, with TRBD2 matching 9 bases. CDR1 and CDR2 (germline): SGHNT, YYREEE (reference sequence). Germline trimming cut 2 bases from V and 3 bases from J; bases unmatched to any gene: 5. The CDR3 runs to 16 residues. The CDR3 protein is CASSFLAGGDTGELFF. The CDR3 coding sequence is TGTGCCAGCAGCTTTCTCGCGGGAGGGGACACCGGGGAGCTGTTTTTT.

The count of this clone is one. The chain employs TRBV15 and TRBJ2-1, with D hard to call. V was cut by 5 bases and J by 12 bases, with 14 bases left in between. CDR1 LNHNV and CDR2 YYDKDF come from the germline V gene (reference sequence). The CDR3 has 12 residues. CDR3 DNA: TGTGCCACCAGCGGAAAACAGATTTCGCAGTTCTTC. Amino acid sequence: CATSGKQISQFF. The full variable domain, its missing parts supplied by reference TRBV15 and TRBJ2-1, is DAMVIQNPRYQVTQFGKPVTLSCSQTLNHNVMYWYQQKSSQAPKLLFHYYDKDFNNEADTPDNFQSRRPNTSFCFLDIRSPGLGDTAMYLCATSGKQISQFFGPGTRLTVL.

The chain is built from TRBV5-4 and TRBJ2-1; 9 bases are a match to TRBD2. CDR3 length: 14 amino acids. V lost 1 base to trimming and J lost 4 bases; unmatched junction nucleotides: 0. Germline loops: CDR1 SGHNT, CDR2 YYREEE (reference sequence). The CDR3 region is CASSLTSGYNEQFF. DNA of the CDR3: TGTGCCAGCAGCTTGACTAGCGGGTACAATGAGCAGTTCTTC.

The chain employs TRBV5-6 and TRBJ2-7, with D possibly TRBD2 on 5 matching bases. The CDR3 is made up of 13 amino acids. Germline V gene lookup returns CDR1 SGHDT and CDR2 YYEEEE. V lost 2 bases, J lost 0 bases, and 6 bases lay in between. The CDR3 DNA follows: TGTGCCAGCAGCTTAGGGAGCTCCTACGAGCAGTACTTC. This gives the protein CASSLGSSYEQYF.

The CDR3 spells CASSRDRGSLEQYF. In DNA form, the CDR3 reads TGTGCCAGCAGCCGGGACAGGGGATCGCTCGAGCAGTACTTC. The V call is TRBV5-6, the J call TRBJ2-7; 10 nucleotides agree with TRBD1. This CDR3 is 14 amino acids long. J was trimmed by 6 bases and V by 4 bases; bases with no gene match: 7. Germline-derived CDR1 and CDR2 are SGHDT and YYEEEE.

The chain recombines TRBV19 with TRBJ2-7; D possibly corresponds to TRBD2 (6 bases). Germline CDR1 LNHDA, CDR2 SQIVND (reference sequence). V was cut by 5 bases and J by 1 base, with 15 bases left in between. This CDR3 has 15 amino acids. CDR3 in amino acids: CASSSPAGGSYEQYF. The CDR3 DNA is TGTGCCAGTAGTTCCCCAGCGGGTGGGTCCTACGAGCAGTACTTC.

This chain links TRBV6-6 with TRBJ2-1; TRBD2 agrees at 10 bases. Trimming at V came to 3 bases and at J to 5 bases, leaving 4 bases not matched to a gene. The CDR3 extends over 15 amino acids. Germline CDR1 reads MNHNY; CDR2 reads SVGAGI (reference sequence). The CDR3 DNA follows: TGTGCCAGCAGTTATAAAGCGGGAGGGAACAATGAGCAGTTCTTC. Its protein is CASSYKAGGNNEQFF.

This rearrangement joins TRBV28 to TRBJ2-7, with 13 positions matching TRBD2. The V segment lost 7 bases and the J segment 0 bases; nucleotides outside the gene matches: 12. The CDR3 runs to 18 residues. Germline-derived CDR1 and CDR2 are MDHEN and SYDVKM. The DNA for the CDR3 is TGTGCCAGCATTAACCCGGGACTAGCGGGATCAAGCTCCTACGAGCAGTACTTC. This codes for CASINPGLAGSSSYEQYF.

The chain employs TRBV28 and TRBJ1-6; 7 nucleotides agree with TRBD1. V shed 6 bases and J 4 bases; nucleotides not matched to a gene: 6. The germline gives CDR1 MDHEN, CDR2 SYDVKM. The CDR3 contains 15 residues. This chain's CDR3 is CASRSPGQYNSPLHF. DNA for the CDR3: TGTGCCAGCAGATCCCCGGGACAGTATAATTCACCCCTCCACTTT. Full variable domain (rest looked up from reference TRBV28 and TRBJ1-6): DVKVTQSSRYLVKRTGEKVFLECVQDMDHENMFWYRQDPGLGLRLIYFSYDVKMKEKGDIPEGYSVSREKKERFSLILESASTNQTSMYLCASRSPGQYNSPLHFGNGTRLTVT.

The chain links TRBV5-6 to TRBJ2-1; D is unclear. This CDR3 is 15 amino acids long. Germline V lookup: CDR1 SGHDT, CDR2 YYEEEE. V was trimmed by 0 bases and J by 1 base, leaving 8 bases between them. In nucleotides, the CDR3 is TGTGCCAGCAGCTTGGGAACTCAGTCCTACAATGAGCAGTTCTTC. Amino acids: CASSLGTQSYNEQFF.

This clone was counted once. The rearrangement uses TRBV5-6 and TRBJ2-7, with TRBD1 matching over 8 bases. The length of the CDR3 is 14 residues. The V segment lost 0 bases and the J segment 2 bases; nucleotides outside the gene matches: 1. Germline CDR1 and CDR2: SGHDT and YYEEEE. DNA of the CDR3: TGTGCCAGCAGCTTGGAGACAGGGGCCTACGAGCAGTACTTC. Encoded protein: CASSLETGAYEQYF.

Notes on this clone: Other DNA sequences in the same sample also yield this CDR3. The chain couples TRBV5-1 to TRBJ2-5; TRBD1 agrees at 10 bases. V gave up 4 bases and J gave up 4 bases; unmatched junction bases: 7. The CDR3 contains 15 residues. CDR1 is SGHRS and CDR2 is YFSETQ in the germline V gene. The CDR3 sequence: CASSLGTGEGETQYF. The CDR3 DNA follows: TGCGCCAGCAGCCTCGGGACAGGGGAAGGAGAGACCCAGTACTTC.

A remark on this clone: Other DNA sequences of this sample code for an identical CDR3. This chain links TRBV5-4 with TRBJ2-7, with D maybe TRBD2 (6 bases). Germline V lookup: CDR1 SGHNT, CDR2 YYREEE (reference sequence). This CDR3 region has 15 residues. Trimming cost V 2 bases and J 0 bases, with 12 bases left between them. The CDR3 nucleotides read TGTGCCAGCAGCTTTGGAGGGACGAGCTCCTACGAGCAGTACTTC. It is translated as CASSFGGTSSYEQYF. The full variable domain, completed using reference TRBV5-4 and TRBJ2-7, is ETGVTQSPTHLIKTRGQQVTLRCSSQSGHNTVSWYQQALGQGPQFIFQYYREEENGRGNFPPRFSGLQFPNYSSELNVNALELDDSALYLCASSFGGTSSYEQYFGPGTRLTVT.

V is TRBV29-1 and J is TRBJ1-2; TRBD1 is a possible D gene (5 bases). Per the germline V gene, CDR1 is SQVTM and CDR2 is ANQGSEA. There are 13 residues in the CDR3. The ends were cut back, 4 bases at V and 4 bases at J, with 13 bases in the middle. The CDR3 reads CSVVQAKRYGYTF. The CDR3 DNA follows: TGCAGCGTTGTACAGGCAAAACGCTATGGCTACACCTTC.